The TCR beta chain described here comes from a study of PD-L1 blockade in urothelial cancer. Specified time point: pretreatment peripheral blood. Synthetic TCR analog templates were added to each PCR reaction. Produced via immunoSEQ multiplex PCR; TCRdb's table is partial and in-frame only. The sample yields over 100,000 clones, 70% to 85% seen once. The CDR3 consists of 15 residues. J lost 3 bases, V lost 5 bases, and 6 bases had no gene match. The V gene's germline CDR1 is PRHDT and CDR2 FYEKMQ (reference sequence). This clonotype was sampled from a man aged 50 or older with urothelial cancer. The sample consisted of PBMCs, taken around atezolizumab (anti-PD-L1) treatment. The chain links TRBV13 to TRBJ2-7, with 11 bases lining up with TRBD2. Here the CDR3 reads CASSLRLAGNYEQYF. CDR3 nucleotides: TGTGCCAGCAGCCTCCGACTAGCGGGGAACTACGAGCAGTACTTC. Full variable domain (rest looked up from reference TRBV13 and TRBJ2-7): AAGVIQSPRHLIKEKRETATLKCYPIPRHDTVYWYQQGPGQDPQFLISFYEKMQSDKGSIPDRFSAQQFSDYHSELNMSSLELGDSALYFCASSLRLAGNYEQYFGPGTRLTVT.